This TCR beta chain was documented in a study of blood T cell repertoires in COVID-19. The length of the CDR3 is 13 residues. Trimming removed 9 bases at V and 2 bases at J, with 14 bases between. CDR1 is MNHEY, CDR2 SVGAGI, per germline. In the authors' workflow: Counts of nucleated cells, estimated from reference gene primer amplification, were obtained. The repertoire was sequenced with immunoSEQ multiplex PCR; TCRdb's copy has only in-frame clones and lacks some. The V and J calls and the clone size are those of that table, but D and trimming were determined from the DNA. The sample lists 250,000 to 400,000 clones; roughly 84% were seen once.

The receptor was derived from a man in his fifties with active or convalescent COVID-19. Sequencing input: peripheral blood. The chain is built from TRBV6-5 and TRBJ2-7, with a tentative D call TRBD1 (6 bases). The CDR3, as DNA: TGTGCCAGTCGACAGGAACCCACCTACGAGCAGTACTTC. The encoded protein is CASRQEPTYEQYF.